The entry that follows covers one T cell receptor (beta chain) sequence. The antigen is not known. V lost 1 base and J lost 8; bases outside the gene matches: 10. The CDR3 runs to 16 residues. Germline CDR1 reads LNHNV; CDR2 reads YYDKDF (reference sequence). This sample was included in a study of cytomegalovirus exposure and HLA in healthy donors. Study-wide results and caveats: Using the classifier, cytomegalovirus status was reportedly diagnosed with high specificity and sensitivity. The authors listed approximately 160 TCR beta chains as cytomegalovirus-associated. A few CMV-associated chains proved CMV antigen-specific in vitro.

TCRdb's table, derived via immunoSEQ multiplex PCR, lists solely in-frame clones and lacks some. This sample carries under 300,000 clones, 86% of them seen once, and the ten largest clones take around 1.2%. Sequencing was carried out using PBMCs. The genes are TRBV15 and TRBJ2-1, with 8 bases aligning to TRBD2. The clonotype originates from a woman in her twenties or thirties in good health and CMV-seropositive. The CDR3 coding sequence is TGTGCCACCAGCAGAGCTCGCAGCGGGAGTGTGTATGAGCAGTTCTTC. Its protein product is CATSRARSGSVYEQFF.